Sequencing of this TCR beta chain was carried out in a study of beta chain features in type 1 diabetes. One heparinised blood draw, averaging about 120 mL, came from each donor. This clone was observed a handful of times. Its cognate antigen is unknown. Findings of the study overall: For type 1 diabetes patients, VDJ junctions showed fewer insertions and more deletions. Significant though moderate, a shortening of TCRB CDR3s appeared in all four CD4+ subsets of Type 1 diabetes patients.

The entirety of the isolated RNA underwent reverse transcription, so expressed TCRB transcripts were sequenced. Using immunoSEQ multiplex PCR, the repertoire was profiled, and TCRdb retains in-frame clones only, with some absent. This sample has roughly 250,000 clones, with about a fifth found just once. The ends were cut back, 0 bases at V and 1 base at J, with 9 bases in the middle. The CDR3 extends over 16 amino acids. Per germline, CDR1 LGHNA and CDR2 YNFKEQ. Sequenced sample: naive CD4+ T cells from blood. The TCR sequence derives from a woman in her forties with type 1 diabetes. The genes are TRBV4-2 and TRBJ2-2, with D possibly being TRBD1 (5 bases). CDR3: CASSQDRTGNTGELFF. The DNA for the CDR3 is TGTGCCAGCAGCCAAGATAGAACAGGGAACACCGGGGAGCTGTTTTTT.